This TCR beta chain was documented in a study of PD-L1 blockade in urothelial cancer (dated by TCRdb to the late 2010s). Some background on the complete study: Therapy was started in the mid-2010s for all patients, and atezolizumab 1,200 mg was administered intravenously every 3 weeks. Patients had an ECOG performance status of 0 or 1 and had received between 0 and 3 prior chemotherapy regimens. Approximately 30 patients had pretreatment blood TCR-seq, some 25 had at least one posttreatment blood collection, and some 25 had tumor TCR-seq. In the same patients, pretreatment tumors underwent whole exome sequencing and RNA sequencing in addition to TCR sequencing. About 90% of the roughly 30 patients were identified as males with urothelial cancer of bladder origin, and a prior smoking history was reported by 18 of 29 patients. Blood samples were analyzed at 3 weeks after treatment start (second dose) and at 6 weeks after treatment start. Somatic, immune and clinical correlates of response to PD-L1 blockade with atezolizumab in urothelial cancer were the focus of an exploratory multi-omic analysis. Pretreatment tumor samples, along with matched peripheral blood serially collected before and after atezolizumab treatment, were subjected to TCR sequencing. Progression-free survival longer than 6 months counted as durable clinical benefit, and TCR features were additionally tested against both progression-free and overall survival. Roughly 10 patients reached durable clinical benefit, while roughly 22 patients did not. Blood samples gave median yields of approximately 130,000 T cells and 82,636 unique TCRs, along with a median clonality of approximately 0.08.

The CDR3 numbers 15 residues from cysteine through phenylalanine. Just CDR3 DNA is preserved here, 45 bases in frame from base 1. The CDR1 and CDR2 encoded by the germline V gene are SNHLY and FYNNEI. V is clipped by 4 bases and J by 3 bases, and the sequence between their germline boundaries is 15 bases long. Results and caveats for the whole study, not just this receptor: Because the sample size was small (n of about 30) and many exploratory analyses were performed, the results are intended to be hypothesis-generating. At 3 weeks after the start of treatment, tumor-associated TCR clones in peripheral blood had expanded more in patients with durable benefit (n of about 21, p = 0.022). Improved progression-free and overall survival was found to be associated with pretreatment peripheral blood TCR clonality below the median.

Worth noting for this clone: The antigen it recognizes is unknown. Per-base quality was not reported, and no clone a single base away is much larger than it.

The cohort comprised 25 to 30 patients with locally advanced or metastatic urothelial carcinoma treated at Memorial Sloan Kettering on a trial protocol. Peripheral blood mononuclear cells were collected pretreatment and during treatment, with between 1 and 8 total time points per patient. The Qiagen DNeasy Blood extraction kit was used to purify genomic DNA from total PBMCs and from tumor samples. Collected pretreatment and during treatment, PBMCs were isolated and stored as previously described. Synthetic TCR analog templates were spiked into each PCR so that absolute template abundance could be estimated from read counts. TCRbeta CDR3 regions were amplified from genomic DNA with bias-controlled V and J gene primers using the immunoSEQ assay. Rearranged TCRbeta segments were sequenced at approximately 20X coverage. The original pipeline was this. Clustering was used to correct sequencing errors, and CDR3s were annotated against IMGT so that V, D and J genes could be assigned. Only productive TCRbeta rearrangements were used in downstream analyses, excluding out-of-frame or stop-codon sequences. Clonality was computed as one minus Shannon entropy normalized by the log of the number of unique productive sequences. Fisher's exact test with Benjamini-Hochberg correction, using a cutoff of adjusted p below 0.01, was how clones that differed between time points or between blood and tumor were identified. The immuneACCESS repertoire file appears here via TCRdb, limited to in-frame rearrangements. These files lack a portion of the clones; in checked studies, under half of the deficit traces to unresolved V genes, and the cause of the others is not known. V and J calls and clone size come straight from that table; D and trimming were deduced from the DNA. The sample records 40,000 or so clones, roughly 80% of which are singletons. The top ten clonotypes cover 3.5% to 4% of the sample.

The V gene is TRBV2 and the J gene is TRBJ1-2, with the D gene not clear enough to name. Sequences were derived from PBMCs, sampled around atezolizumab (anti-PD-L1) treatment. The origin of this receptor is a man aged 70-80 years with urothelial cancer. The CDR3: CASSGTRVAYYGYTF. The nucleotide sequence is TGTGCCAGCAGTGGGACTCGGGTTGCCTACTATGGCTACACCTTC.